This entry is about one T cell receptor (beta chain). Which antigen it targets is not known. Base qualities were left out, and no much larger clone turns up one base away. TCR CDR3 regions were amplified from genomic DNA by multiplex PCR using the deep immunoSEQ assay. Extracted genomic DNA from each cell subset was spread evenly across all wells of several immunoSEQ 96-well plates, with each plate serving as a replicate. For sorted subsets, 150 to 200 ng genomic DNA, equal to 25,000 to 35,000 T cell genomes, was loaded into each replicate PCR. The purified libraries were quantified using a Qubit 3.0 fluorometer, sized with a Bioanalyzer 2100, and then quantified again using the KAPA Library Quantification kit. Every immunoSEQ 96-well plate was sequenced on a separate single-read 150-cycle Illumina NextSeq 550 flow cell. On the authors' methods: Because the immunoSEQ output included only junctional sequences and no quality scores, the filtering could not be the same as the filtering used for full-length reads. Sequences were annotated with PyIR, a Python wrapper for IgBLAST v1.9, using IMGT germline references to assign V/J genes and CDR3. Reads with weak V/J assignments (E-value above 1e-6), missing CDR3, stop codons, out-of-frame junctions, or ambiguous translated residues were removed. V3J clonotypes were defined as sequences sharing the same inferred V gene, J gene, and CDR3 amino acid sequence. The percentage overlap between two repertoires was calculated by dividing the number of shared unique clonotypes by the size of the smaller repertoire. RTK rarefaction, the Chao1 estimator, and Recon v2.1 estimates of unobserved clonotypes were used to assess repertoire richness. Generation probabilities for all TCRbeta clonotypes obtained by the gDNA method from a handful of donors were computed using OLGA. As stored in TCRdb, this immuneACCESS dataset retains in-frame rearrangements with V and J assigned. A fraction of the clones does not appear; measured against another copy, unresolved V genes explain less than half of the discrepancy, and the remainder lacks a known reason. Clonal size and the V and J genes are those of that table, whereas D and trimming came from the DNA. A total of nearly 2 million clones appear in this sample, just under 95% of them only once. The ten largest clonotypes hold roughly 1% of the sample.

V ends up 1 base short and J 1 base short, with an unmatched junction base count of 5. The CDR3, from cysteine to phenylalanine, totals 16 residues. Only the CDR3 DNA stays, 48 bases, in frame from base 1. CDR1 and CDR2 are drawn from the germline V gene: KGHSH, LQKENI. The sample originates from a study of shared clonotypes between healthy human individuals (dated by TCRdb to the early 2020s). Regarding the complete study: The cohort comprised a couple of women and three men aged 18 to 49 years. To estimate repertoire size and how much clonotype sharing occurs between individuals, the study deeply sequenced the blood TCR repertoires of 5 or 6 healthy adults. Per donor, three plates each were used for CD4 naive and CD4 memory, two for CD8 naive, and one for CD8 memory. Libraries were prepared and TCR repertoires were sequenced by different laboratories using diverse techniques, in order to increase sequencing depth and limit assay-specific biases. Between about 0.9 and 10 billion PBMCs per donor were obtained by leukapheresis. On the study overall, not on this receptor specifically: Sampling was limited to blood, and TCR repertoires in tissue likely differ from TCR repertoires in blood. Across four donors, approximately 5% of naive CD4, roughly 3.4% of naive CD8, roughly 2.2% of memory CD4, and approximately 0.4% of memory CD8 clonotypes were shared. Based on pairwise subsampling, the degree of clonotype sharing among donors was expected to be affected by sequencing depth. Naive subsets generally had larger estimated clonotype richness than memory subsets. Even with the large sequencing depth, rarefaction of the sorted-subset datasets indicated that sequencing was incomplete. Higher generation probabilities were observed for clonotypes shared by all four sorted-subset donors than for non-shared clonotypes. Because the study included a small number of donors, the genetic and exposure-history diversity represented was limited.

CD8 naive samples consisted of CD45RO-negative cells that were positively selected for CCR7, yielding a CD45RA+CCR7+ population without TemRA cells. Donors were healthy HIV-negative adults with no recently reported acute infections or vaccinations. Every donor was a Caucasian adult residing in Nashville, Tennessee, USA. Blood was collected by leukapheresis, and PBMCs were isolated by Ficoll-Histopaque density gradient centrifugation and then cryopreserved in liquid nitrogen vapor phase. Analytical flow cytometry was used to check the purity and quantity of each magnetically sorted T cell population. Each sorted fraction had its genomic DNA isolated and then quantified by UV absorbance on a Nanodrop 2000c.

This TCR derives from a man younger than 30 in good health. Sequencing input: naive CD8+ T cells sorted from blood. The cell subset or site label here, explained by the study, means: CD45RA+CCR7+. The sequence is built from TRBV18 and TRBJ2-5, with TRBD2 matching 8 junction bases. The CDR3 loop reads CASSPLPSGRQETQYF. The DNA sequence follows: TGTGCCAGCTCACCACTACCTAGCGGGCGCCAAGAGACCCAGTACTTC.